The 28 T cell receptor beta chains in this list originate from one sample, sequenced in a study of identical twins. MiXCR, run by TCRdb on the 5' RACE reads, gives a single entry per CDR3 protein. The sample lists a few hundred thousand distinct CDR3 sequences; approximately 14% were seen once. The same sample was also used in a study of yellow fever vaccine responses in identical twins.

The sample consisted of CD4+ T cells sorted from blood. These receptors were collected from a woman aged 18-30 years in good health.

The J gene is TRBJ2-5, the V gene TRBV11-2, with D perhaps matching TRBD1 (6 bases). Germline values: CDR1 SGHAT, CDR2 FQNNGV. V gave up 6 bases and J gave up 3 bases, with 14 bases separating them. The CDR3 contains 14 residues. The CDR3 spells CASSLGALKETQYF. The DNA of the CDR3 is TGTGCCAGCAGTTTGGGGGCTCTAAAAGAGACCCAGTACTTC.

In this sample, this clonotype turned up a few times. V is TRBV6-6 and J is TRBJ2-7, with D possibly being TRBD2 (5 bases). Germline values: CDR1 MNHNY, CDR2 SVGAGI (reference sequence). The CDR3 runs 13 residues. Deletions cut 7 bases from V and 4 bases from J, with 14 bases between. CDR3 in amino acids: CASKLDREYEQYF. The CDR3 DNA sequence: TGTGCCAGCAAACTAGATCGCGAGTACGAGCAGTACTTC.

This clonotype was counted between two and nine times. CDR3 protein: CASSNLEQGLDTEAFF. In DNA, the CDR3 is TGTGCCAGCAGCAACCTCGAGCAGGGGTTAGACACTGAAGCTTTCTTT. This chain joins TRBV7-9 and TRBJ1-1; tentative D call: TRBD1 (6 bases). V lost 5 bases and J lost 3, with 19 bases in between. The length of the CDR3 is 16 residues. Germline V CDR1 and CDR2: SEHNR, FQNEAQ (reference sequence).

J is TRBJ1-1 and V is TRBV15, with a possible D match to TRBD1 (5 bases). Germline assignment: CDR1 LNHNV and CDR2 YYDKDF (reference sequence). This CDR3 is built from 18 residues. Trimming removed 2 bases at V and 5 bases at J, with 24 bases between. CDR3 region: CATSRYTGTPGDRTEAFF. The CDR3 DNA follows: TGTGCCACCAGCAGATATACCGGGACTCCGGGCGATAGGACTGAAGCTTTCTTT.

This clonotype was counted between two and nine times. The V call is TRBV7-9, the J call TRBJ1-3, with D uncertain. V lost 4 bases, J lost 0 bases, and 13 bases lay in between. Germline V gene data show CDR1 as SEHNR and CDR2 as FQNEAQ (reference sequence). This CDR3 is built from 16 residues. CDR3 DNA: TGTGCCAGCAGCTCCCGGACGGTAAACTCTGGAAACACCATATATTTT. Translation: CASSSRTVNSGNTIYF.

The V call is TRBV25-1, the J call TRBJ2-5; 10 bases fit TRBD2. The length of the CDR3 is 15 residues. CDR1 MGHDK and CDR2 SYGVNS come from the germline V gene. V gave up 3 bases and J gave up 9 bases; unmatched junction bases: 10. CDR3 sequence (DNA): TGTGCCAGCAGTGACGCTAGCGGGGGACTCAGGGCCCAGTACTTC. This gives the protein CASSDASGGLRAQYF.

This clonotype was picked up a small number of times. The gene calls are TRBV3-1 and TRBJ2-3; D ambiguous. Trimming left V 4 bases short and J 6 bases short, with 11 bases between. Germline assignment: CDR1 LGHDT and CDR2 YNNKEL (reference sequence). The CDR3 contains 13 residues. DNA of the CDR3: TGTGCCAGCAGCCCCCGAATGTCCGATACGCAGTATTTT. Residues: CASSPRMSDTQYF.

The V and J genes are TRBV12-3 or TRBV12-4 and TRBJ2-4; 9 nucleotides align to TRBD2. V shed 11 bases, J shed 0 bases, and the junction held 17 bases outside the gene matches. This CDR3 is 18 amino acids long. In nucleotides, the CDR3 is TGTGCCTGCTGTTTAGCGGGAGTTGCGGGGGTAGCCAAAAACATTCAGTACTTC. It specifies CACCLAGVAGVAKNIQYF.

This clonotype has only a few counts. The chain employs TRBV6-1 and TRBJ2-5, with D possibly matching TRBD1 (6 bases). The CDR3 spans 17 residues. Germline CDR1 MNHNS, CDR2 SASEGT. V was trimmed by 2 bases and J by 5 bases, leaving 21 bases between them. The CDR3 coding sequence is TGTGCCAGCAGTGAAAACAGGGTTGGCGTTAGGTCGGAGACCCAGTACTTC. Protein sequence: CASSENRVGVRSETQYF.

This clonotype was counted between two and nine times. The CDR3 is CASSFGGVNTGELFF. CDR3 sequence (DNA): TGTGCCAGCAGTTTCGGAGGGGTTAACACCGGGGAGCTGTTTTTT. The V call is TRBV12-3 or TRBV12-4, the J call TRBJ2-2; D perhaps matches TRBD2 (6 bases). This CDR3 is built from 15 residues. V was clipped by 3 bases and J by 2 bases, with 10 bases between them.

This clonotype came up many times. The chain uses TRBV10-3 and TRBJ2-1; TRBD2 matches at 10 bases. The germline V gene encodes CDR1 ENHRY and CDR2 SYGVKD. The trim removed 2 bases at V and 6 bases at J, leaving 4 bases unmatched. The CDR3 extends over 15 amino acids. As DNA, the CDR3 is TGTGCCATCAGTGAGCAAGCGGGAGGGCCCAATGAGCAGTTCTTC. It encodes CAISEQAGGPNEQFF.

This clonotype was counted between two and nine times. The chain recombines TRBV24-1 with TRBJ2-1, with D maybe TRBD2 (6 bases). Trimming took 10 bases from V and 4 from J, leaving 7 bases between them. The CDR3 extends over 11 amino acids. Germline values: CDR1 KGHDR, CDR2 SFDVKD. The CDR3 DNA sequence: TGTGCCACTGGGACTTACAATGAGCAGTTCTTC. Encoded protein: CATGTYNEQFF.

In the case of this clonotype: The junction departs from the called germline gene at one end, perhaps through a read error. This sequence joins TRBV20-1 and TRBJ2-7, with TRBD1 matching over 11 bases. The CDR3 is 16 amino acids. Per the germline V gene, CDR1 is DFQATT and CDR2 is SNEGSKA (reference sequence). DNA of the CDR3: TGCAGCGCTAGGGGGACAGGGGGGGTTAGGTCCTACGAGCAGTACTTC. Amino acid sequence: CSARGTGGVRSYEQYF.

V is TRBV5-1 and J is TRBJ1-2; tentative D call: TRBD1 (5 bases). The CDR3 spans 14 residues. The V gene lost 2 bases and the J gene lost 2 bases, with 10 bases spanning the gap. Germline V gives CDR1 SGHRS, CDR2 YFSETQ. CDR3 in DNA: TGCGCCAGCAGCTTCCGGGACCCAAACTATGGCTACACCTTC. Its translation: CASSFRDPNYGYTF.

This clonotype was seen more than once but under ten times. The chain employs TRBV28 and TRBJ2-7; D might be TRBD1 (5 bases). Trimming stripped 5 bases from V and 0 bases from J, with 11 bases between. Germline V gene lookup returns CDR1 MDHEN and CDR2 SYDVKM. This CDR3 is built from 14 residues. The CDR3 DNA is TGTGCCAGCAGTCCTTATGGGGCCTCCTACGAGCAGTACTTC. Translation gives CASSPYGASYEQYF.

In its sample, this clonotype was seen a few times. The chain recombines TRBV11-2 with TRBJ2-5; 9 bases fit TRBD2. J lost 4 bases, V lost 5 bases, and 17 bases had no gene match. Germline assignment: CDR1 SGHAT and CDR2 FQNNGV. The CDR3 spans 18 residues. The DNA of the CDR3 is TGTGCCAGCAGCCAAAAAAGAGGCTATGGACTAGCGCGAGAGACCCAGTACTTC. Encoded protein: CASSQKRGYGLARETQYF.

The chain has TRBV6-2 or TRBV6-3 and TRBJ2-1; the match to TRBD1 covers 9 bases. The CDR3 extends over 13 amino acids. CDR1 and CDR2 from the germline V gene are MNHEY and SVGEGT. The J segment lost 5 bases and the V segment lost 11 bases, leaving 7 bases of the junction unmatched. The CDR3 bases are TGTGCCGGCCGGGACAGGGCCCACAATGAGCAGTTCTTC. Translated, it gives CAGRDRAHNEQFF.

V gene TRBV12-3 or TRBV12-4 combines with J gene TRBJ2-1; 7 bases match TRBD1. The J segment lost 8 bases and the V segment lost 5 bases, leaving 6 bases of the junction unmatched. The CDR3 runs 13 residues. CDR3 sequence (DNA): TGTGCCAGCAGTAGACAGGGCAGCTATGAGCAGTTCTTC. Translated: CASSRQGSYEQFF.

The chain couples TRBV11-2 to TRBJ2-3; no clear D. Looked up from germline, CDR1 is SGHAT and CDR2 is FQNNGV. V was pared by 5 bases and J by 0 bases, with 9 bases between. The CDR3 has 14 residues. Here the CDR3 DNA reads TGTGCCAGCAGCACCAGTTTGAGCACAGATACGCAGTATTTT. Translation gives CASSTSLSTDTQYF.

This clonotype was seen many times. The genes are TRBV28 and TRBJ1-4; D remains unclear. With 2 bases removed from V and 5 bases from J, the gap between germline ends came to 12 bases. Per the germline V gene, CDR1 is MDHEN and CDR2 is SYDVKM. The CDR3 consists of 15 residues. The chain's CDR3 is CASSLERTLNEKLFF. CDR3 sequence (DNA): TGTGCCAGCAGTTTAGAACGAACACTAAATGAAAAACTGTTTTTT. Complete variable domain (other parts from reference TRBV28 and TRBJ1-4): DVKVTQSSRYLVKRTGEKVFLECVQDMDHENMFWYRQDPGLGLRLIYFSYDVKMKEKGDIPEGYSVSREKKERFSLILESASTNQTSMYLCASSLERTLNEKLFFGSGTQLSVL.

The chain combines TRBV7-2 with TRBJ2-4; TRBD1 might be the D (6 bases). V was trimmed by 3 bases and J by 8 bases, leaving 11 bases between them. This CDR3 spans 13 amino acids. Per the germline V gene, CDR1 is SGHTA and CDR2 is FQGNSA. CDR3 protein: CASSLEQGYIQYF. The CDR3 DNA reads TGTGCCAGCAGCTTGGAACAGGGCTACATTCAGTACTTC.

J is TRBJ2-2 and V is TRBV20-1; D is possibly TRBD1 (6 bases). This CDR3 has 16 residues. The germline gives CDR1 DFQATT, CDR2 SNEGSKA (reference sequence). V was cut by 5 bases and J by 2 bases, with 18 bases left in between. The CDR3 nucleotides read TGCAGTGCTCATACAGGGCCGGCGGCCAACACCGGGGAGCTGTTTTTT. This encodes CSAHTGPAANTGELFF.

This chain uses TRBV28 with TRBJ2-7, with TRBD2 identical over 7 bases. In germline, CDR1 is MDHEN, CDR2 SYDVKM. V shed 3 bases and J 3 bases; nucleotides not matched to a gene: 11. This CDR3 contains 16 residues. The CDR3 nucleotides are TGTGCCAGCAGTTTTTTTTCGCAGCGGGGTAACTACGAGCAGTACTTC. Protein product: CASSFFSQRGNYEQYF.

J is TRBJ2-5 and V is TRBV20-1; TRBD2 aligns across 8 bases. Germline-derived CDR1 and CDR2 are DFQATT and SNEGSKA (reference sequence). CDR3 length: 14 amino acids. Trimming at V came to 5 bases and at J to 5 bases, leaving 10 bases not matched to a gene. The CDR3 DNA follows: TGCAGTGCTCCAAATCGGGGGGGCCGGGAGACCCAGTACTTC. It translates to CSAPNRGGRETQYF.

This clonotype has a count of ten or more. The chain is built from TRBV4-1 and TRBJ2-5, with D possibly TRBD2 on 6 matching bases. Germline CDR1 and CDR2: MGHRA and YSYEKL. The CDR3 totals 14 residues. Deletions cut 1 base from V and 3 bases from J, with 9 bases between. CDR3 sequence: CASSQAGGEETQYF. CDR3 nucleotides: TGCGCCAGCAGCCAAGCCGGCGGGGAAGAGACCCAGTACTTC.

In its sample, this clonotype was seen a few times. This chain connects TRBV10-3 to TRBJ2-2; D may be TRBD1 (5 bases). V lost 11 bases to trimming and J lost 4 bases, with 17 bases between them. Germline loops: CDR1 ENHRY, CDR2 SYGVKD. This CDR3 has 14 residues. CDR3 protein: CAVGDRHRTGELFF. In nucleotides, the CDR3 is TGTGCCGTCGGTGACAGACATCGCACCGGGGAGCTGTTTTTT.

In its sample, this clonotype was seen a few times. The chain couples TRBV18 to TRBJ2-7; a weak D match, TRBD2 (6 bases). The CDR3 sequence is 14 residues long. CDR1 and CDR2 (germline): KGHSH, LQKENI. Trimming left V 6 bases short and J 2 bases short, with 14 bases between. CDR3 sequence (DNA): TGTGCCAGCTCGCTCCAGGAGGGCCCCTACGAGCAGTACTTC. Translating it yields CASSLQEGPYEQYF.

The chain couples TRBV7-8 to TRBJ2-1; TRBD2 agrees at 7 bases. Germline CDR1 is SGHVS and CDR2 is FQNEAQ. The J segment lost 0 bases and the V segment lost 0 bases, leaving 2 bases of the junction unmatched. This CDR3 contains 16 residues. DNA of the CDR3: TGTGCCAGCAGCTTAGCGAGGACTAGCTCCTACAATGAGCAGTTCTTC. It translates to CASSLARTSSYNEQFF.